The source of this TCR beta chain is a study of tumor-infiltrating lymphocytes in oesophageal squamous cell carcinoma. TCRdb reprocessed the PCR reads via MiXCR and lists one record per CDR3 protein. The sample lists over 10,000 distinct CDR3 sequences, 50% to 60% occurring once. This clonotype came up once. Germline values: CDR1 SGHRS, CDR2 YFSETQ. V was shortened by 5 bases and J by 1 base, with 10 bases between the two germline ends. There are 14 residues in the CDR3. Sequenced sample: esophageal tumor tissue. The V call is TRBV5-1, the J call TRBJ1-5; tentatively, D is TRBD1 (5 bases). The origin of this receptor is a female donor with esophageal squamous cell carcinoma. CDR3 region: CASSPGTSNQPQHF. DNA of the CDR3: TGCGCCAGCAGTCCCGGGACCAGCAATCAGCCCCAGCATTTT.